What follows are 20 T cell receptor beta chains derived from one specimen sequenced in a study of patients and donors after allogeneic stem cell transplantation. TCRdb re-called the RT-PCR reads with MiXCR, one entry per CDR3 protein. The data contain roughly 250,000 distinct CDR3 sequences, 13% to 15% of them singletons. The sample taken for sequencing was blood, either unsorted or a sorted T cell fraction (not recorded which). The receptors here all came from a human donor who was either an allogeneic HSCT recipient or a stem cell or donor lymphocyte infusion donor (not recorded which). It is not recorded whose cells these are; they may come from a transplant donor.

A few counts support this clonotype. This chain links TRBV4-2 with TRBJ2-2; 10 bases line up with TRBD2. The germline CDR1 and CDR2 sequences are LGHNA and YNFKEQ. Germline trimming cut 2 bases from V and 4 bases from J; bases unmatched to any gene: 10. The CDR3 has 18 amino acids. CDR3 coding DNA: TGTGCCAGCAGCCAAAGAGAACGACTAGCGGGCGGCACCGGGGAGCTGTTTTTT. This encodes CASSQRERLAGGTGELFF.

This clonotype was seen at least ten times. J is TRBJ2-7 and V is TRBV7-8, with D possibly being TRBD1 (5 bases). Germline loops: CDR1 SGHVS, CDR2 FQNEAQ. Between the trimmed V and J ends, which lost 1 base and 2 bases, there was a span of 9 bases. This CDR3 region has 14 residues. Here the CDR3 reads CASSLGGAAYEQYF. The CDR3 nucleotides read TGTGCCAGCAGCTTAGGTGGGGCAGCCTACGAGCAGTACTTC.

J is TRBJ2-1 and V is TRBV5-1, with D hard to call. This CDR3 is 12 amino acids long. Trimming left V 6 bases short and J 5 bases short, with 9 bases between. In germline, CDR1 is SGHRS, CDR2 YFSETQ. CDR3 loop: CASKVGNNEQFF. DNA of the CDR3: TGCGCCAGCAAGGTGGGAAACAATGAGCAGTTCTTC.

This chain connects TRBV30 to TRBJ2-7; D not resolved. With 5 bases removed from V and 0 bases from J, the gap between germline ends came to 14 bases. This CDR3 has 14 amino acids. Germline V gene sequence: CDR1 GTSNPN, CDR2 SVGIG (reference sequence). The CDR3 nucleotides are TGTGCCTGGCAGAGGCGGTCCCGCTCCTACGAGCAGTACTTC. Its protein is CAWQRRSRSYEQYF.

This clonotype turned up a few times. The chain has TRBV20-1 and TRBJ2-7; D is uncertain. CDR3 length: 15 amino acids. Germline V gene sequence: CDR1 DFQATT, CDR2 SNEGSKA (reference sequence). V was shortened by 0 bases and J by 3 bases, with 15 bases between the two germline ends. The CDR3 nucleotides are TGCAGTGCTAGAGATTGGCAAGCTCCGAACTACGAGCAGTACTTC. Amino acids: CSARDWQAPNYEQYF.

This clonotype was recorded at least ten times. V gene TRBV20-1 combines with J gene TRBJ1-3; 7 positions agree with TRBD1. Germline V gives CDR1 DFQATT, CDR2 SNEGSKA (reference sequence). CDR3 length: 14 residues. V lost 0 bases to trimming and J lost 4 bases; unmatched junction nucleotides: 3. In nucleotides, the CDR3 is TGCAGTGCTAGAGATGACAGGGTAGGAAACACCATATATTTT. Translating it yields CSARDDRVGNTIYF.

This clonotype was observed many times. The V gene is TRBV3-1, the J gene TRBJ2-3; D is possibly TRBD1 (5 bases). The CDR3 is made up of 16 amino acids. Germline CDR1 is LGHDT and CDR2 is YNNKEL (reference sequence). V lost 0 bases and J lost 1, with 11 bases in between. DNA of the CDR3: TGTGCCAGCAGCCAAGAGGGTCCAGGGCGCACAGATACGCAGTATTTT. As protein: CASSQEGPGRTDTQYF.

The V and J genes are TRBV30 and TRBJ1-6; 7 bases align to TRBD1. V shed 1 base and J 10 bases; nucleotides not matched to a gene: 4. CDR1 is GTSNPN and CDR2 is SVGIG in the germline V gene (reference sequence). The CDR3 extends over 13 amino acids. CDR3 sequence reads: CAWSDAGGSPLHF. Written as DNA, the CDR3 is TGTGCCTGGAGTGACGCAGGGGGATCACCCCTCCACTTT.

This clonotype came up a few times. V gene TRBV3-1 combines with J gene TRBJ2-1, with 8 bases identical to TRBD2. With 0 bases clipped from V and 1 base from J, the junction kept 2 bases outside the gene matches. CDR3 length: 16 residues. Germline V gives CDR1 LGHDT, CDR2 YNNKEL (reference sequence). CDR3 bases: TGTGCCAGCAGCCAAGATCCGGGGGGGTCCTACAATGAGCAGTTCTTC. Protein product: CASSQDPGGSYNEQFF.

DNA of the CDR3: TGTGCCAGCAGTGGACTATCAAGAAAGAGCCTACGGGAGCAGTACTTC. Translating it yields CASSGLSRKSLREQYF. J is TRBJ2-7 and V is TRBV12-3 or TRBV12-4; D perhaps matches TRBD2 (6 bases). The CDR3 length is 16 residues. Trimming stripped 5 bases from V and 7 bases from J, with 24 bases between.

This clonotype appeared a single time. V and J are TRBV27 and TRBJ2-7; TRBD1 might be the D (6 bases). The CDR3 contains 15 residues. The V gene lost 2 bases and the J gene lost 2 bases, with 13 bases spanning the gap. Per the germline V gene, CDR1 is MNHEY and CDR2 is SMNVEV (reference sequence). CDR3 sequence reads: CASSLKRTVTYEQYF. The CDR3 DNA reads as TGTGCCAGCAGTTTAAAGCGGACAGTCACCTACGAGCAGTACTTC.

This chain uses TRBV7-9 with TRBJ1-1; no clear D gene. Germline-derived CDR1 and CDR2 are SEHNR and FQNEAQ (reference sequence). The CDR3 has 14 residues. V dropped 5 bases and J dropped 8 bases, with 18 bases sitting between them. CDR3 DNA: TGTGCCAGCAGCAGTAATCAACCGAGGGCCGAAGCTTTCTTT. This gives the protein CASSSNQPRAEAFF.

The CDR3 nucleotides are TGTGCCAGCAGTCTGGACGGGGATAACTATGGCTACACCTTC. Its translation is CASSLDGDNYGYTF. V and J are TRBV6-1 and TRBJ1-2; D call uncertain. The CDR3 is made up of 14 amino acids. With 5 bases removed from V and 1 base from J, the gap between germline ends came to 11 bases. CDR1 and CDR2 from the germline V gene are MNHNS and SASEGT.

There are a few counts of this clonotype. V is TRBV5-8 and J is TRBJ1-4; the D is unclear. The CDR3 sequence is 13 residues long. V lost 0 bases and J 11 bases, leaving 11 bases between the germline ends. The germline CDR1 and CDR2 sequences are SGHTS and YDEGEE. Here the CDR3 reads CASSLVRSFKLFF. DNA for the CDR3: TGTGCCAGCAGCTTGGTTCGCAGTTTCAAACTGTTTTTT. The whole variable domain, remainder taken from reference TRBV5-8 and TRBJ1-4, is EAGVTQSPTHLIKTRGQQATLRCSPISGHTSVYWYQQALGLGLQFLLWYDEGEERNRGNFPPRFSGRQFPNYSSELNVNALELEDSALYLCASSLVRSFKLFFGSGTQLSVL.

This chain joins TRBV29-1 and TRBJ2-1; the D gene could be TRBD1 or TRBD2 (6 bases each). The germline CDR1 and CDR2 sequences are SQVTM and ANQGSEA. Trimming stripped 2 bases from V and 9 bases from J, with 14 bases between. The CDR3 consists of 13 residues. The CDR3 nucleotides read TGCAGCGTTGAACCGGGGGCGGGAAGTGAGCAGTTCTTC. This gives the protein CSVEPGAGSEQFF.

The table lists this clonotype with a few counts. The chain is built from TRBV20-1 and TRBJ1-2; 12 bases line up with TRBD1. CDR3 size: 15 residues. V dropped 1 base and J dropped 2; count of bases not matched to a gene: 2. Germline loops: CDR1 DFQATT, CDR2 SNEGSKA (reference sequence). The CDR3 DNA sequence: TGCAGTGCTAGAGGGGACAGGGGGCGCAACTATGGCTACACCTTC. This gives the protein CSARGDRGRNYGYTF.

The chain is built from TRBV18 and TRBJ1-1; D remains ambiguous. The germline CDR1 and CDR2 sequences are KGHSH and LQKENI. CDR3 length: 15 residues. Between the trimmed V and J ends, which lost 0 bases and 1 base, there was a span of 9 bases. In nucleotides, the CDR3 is TGTGCCAGCTCACCACCTAACGGTCCGAACACTGAAGCTTTCTTT. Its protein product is CASSPPNGPNTEAFF.

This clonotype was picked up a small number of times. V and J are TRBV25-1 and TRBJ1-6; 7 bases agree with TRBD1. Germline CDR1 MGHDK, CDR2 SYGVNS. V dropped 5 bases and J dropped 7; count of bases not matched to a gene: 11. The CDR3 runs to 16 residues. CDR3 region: CASSPTRQGINSPLHF. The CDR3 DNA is TGTGCCAGCAGTCCCACCCGACAGGGCATCAATTCACCCCTCCACTTT.

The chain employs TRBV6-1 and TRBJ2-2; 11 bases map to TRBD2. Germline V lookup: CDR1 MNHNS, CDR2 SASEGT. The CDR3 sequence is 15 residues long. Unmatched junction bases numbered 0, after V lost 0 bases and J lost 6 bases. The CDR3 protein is CASSEASGGAGELFF. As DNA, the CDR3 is TGTGCCAGCAGTGAAGCTAGCGGGGGGGCCGGGGAGCTGTTTTTT.

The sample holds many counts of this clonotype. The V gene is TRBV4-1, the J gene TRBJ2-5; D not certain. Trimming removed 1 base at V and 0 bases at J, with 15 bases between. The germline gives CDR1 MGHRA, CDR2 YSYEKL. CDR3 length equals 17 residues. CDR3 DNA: TGCGCCAGCAGCCAAGTAACGGTCCGTCATTACCAAGAGACCCAGTACTTC. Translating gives CASSQVTVRHYQETQYF.